This T cell receptor (beta chain) originates from a study of T cells in narcolepsy. The protocol was immunoSEQ multiplex PCR, while the TCRdb copy is restricted to in-frame clones and leaves out a portion. The table includes under 35,000 clones, roughly four fifths detected once. What was sequenced was CD45RA- memory CD4+ T cells from PBMCs. This clonotype was obtained from a human donor with narcolepsy.

The CDR3 nucleotides are TGTGCCAGCCATGAGGGGAAATTTGGCAAAAACATTCAGTACTTC. Translation gives CASHEGKFGKNIQYF. This chain connects TRBV6-6 to TRBJ2-4; tentatively, D is TRBD1 or TRBD2 (5 bases each). V shed 8 bases and J shed 3 bases, with 17 bases lying between them. This CDR3 region has 15 residues. The V gene's germline CDR1 is MNHNY and CDR2 SVGAGI (reference sequence).